This TCR beta chain was captured by sequencing in a study of T cell responses to AZD1222 COVID-19 vaccine. Study outcomes and limitations: Among vaccine-associated CD4 TCRs, coverage spanned spike, with dominance at 160-218 and 743-854. Nearly half of unique spike-specific TCRs reportedly avoided B.1.351 and B.1.1.7 mutated regions.

Details on this clone: Its antigen is not identified.

The table came from immunoSEQ multiplex PCR; TCRdb's copy has only in-frame clones and leaves some out. The sample has around 84,000 clones, 70% to 90% seen once. Germline V gives CDR1 LGHNA, CDR2 YNFKEQ. CDR3 length: 17 amino acids. Trimming removed 0 bases from V and 0 bases from J; junction bases left unmatched: 5. This chain uses TRBV4-2 with TRBJ2-1; TRBD2 agrees at 7 bases. This receptor was identified in an adult in good health. The material sequenced was peripheral blood, taken on day 0 of AZD1222 vaccination. This CDR3 is CASSQDPPSGSYNEQFF. DNA for the CDR3: TGTGCCAGCAGCCAAGATCCCCCTAGCGGCTCCTACAATGAGCAGTTCTTC.